This T cell receptor (beta chain) was sequenced during a study of blood T cell repertoires in COVID-19 (dated by TCRdb to 2019 to 2021). Regarding the research as a whole: Collaborator samples came from the United States, Italy and Spain and covered acute and convalescent phases of COVID-19. The samples were drawn from two sources: the first 160 participants of the ongoing ImmuneRACE study, and some 1,300 subjects contributed by 6 global collaborators. Where available, HLA class I and class II types were taken from metadata supplied by the sample provider and were not determined by assay-based typing. The dataset comprised deeply sampled blood TCRbeta repertoires from subjects exposed to, actively infected with, or recovered from COVID-19. Nearly every sample came with metadata listing a de-identified subject ID, COVID-19 status, age in years and sex. The repertoires were released in a freely available public database intended as a resource for research on the immune response to SARS-CoV-2. The prospective study material was composed of cDNA or gDNA derived from T cells, B-cell-depleted T cells, or PBMCs. Points the paper makes about the study in general: The amount of clinical and demographic metadata varied by source and participant and was provided uncurated.

Reading the germline V gene gives CDR1 SGHTA and CDR2 FQGNSA. The CDR3 runs 14 amino acids, cysteine and phenylalanine included. Only the CDR3 DNA stays, 42 bases, in frame from base 1. From V the trimming removes 5 bases and from J it removes 3 bases, while the gene matches leave 3 bases of the junction unaccounted for. TCRbeta CDR3 regions were amplified from genomic DNA using the immunoSEQ Assay, a bias-controlled multiplex PCR. On the study's bioinformatics: Nucleated cell counts per sample were estimated from amplification of reference gene primers within the assay. To quantify the absolute abundance of each unique TCRbeta CDR3 rearrangement, sequence reads were collapsed and filtered. For each sample, productive Simpson clonality was calculated as the square root of Simpson's diversity index over productive rearrangements. Held by TCRdb, this immuneACCESS table contains in-frame sequences only and omits some clones. Under half of the omission traces to an unresolved V gene where checked; the cause of the rest is unknown. V and J calls and clone size are given by that table; D and trimming were obtained from the DNA. The sample has about 280,000 clones on record, 65% to 90% of them singletons. Around 5.5% of the sample is taken by the ten largest.

Points on this clone: The antigen this receptor binds is unknown. No base qualities exist here, and no much larger clone lies one base off it.

Each collaborating institution followed its own protocols to collect whole blood in K2EDTA tubes. For TCRbeta analysis, collaborators shipped samples in one of three forms: frozen whole blood, isolated PBMCs, or DNA extracted from either of those sample types. Sequencing input: peripheral blood. The receptor was derived from a man aged 45-65 years with active or convalescent COVID-19. This chain is built from TRBV7-2 and TRBJ2-7, and 11 junction bases match TRBD2. DNA sequence: TGTGCCAGCAGCACTAGCGGGAGCGGCTACGAGCAGTACTTC. Its protein product is CASSTSGSGYEQYF.